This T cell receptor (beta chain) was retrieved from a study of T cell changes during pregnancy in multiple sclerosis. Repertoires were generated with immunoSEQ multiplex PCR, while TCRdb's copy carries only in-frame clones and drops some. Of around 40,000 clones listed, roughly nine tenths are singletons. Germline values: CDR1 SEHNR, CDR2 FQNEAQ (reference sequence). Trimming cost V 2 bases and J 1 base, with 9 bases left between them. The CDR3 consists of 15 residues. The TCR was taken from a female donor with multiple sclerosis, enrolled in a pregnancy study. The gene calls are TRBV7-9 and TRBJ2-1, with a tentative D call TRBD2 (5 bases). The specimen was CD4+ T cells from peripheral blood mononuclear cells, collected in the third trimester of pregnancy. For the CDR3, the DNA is TGTGCCAGCAGCTTATCTGGCGGGTCCTACAATGAGCAGTTCTTC. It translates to CASSLSGGSYNEQFF.